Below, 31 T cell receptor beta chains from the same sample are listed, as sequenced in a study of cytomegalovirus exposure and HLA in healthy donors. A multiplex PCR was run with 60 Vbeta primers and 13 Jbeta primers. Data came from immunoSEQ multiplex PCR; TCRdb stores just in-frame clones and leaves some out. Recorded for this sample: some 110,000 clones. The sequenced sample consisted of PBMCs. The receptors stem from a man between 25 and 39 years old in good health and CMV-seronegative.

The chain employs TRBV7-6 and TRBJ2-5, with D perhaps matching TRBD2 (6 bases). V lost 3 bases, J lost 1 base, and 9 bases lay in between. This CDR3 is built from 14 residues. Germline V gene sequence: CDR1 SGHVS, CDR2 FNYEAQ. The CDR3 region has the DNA TGTGCCAGCAGCTTCTTAGCGGTCCAAGAGACCCAGTACTTC. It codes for CASSFLAVQETQYF. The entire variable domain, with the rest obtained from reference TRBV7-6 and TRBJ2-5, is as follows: GAGVSQSPRYKVTKRGQDVALRCDPISGHVSLYWYRQALGQGPEFLTYFNYEAQQDKSGLPNDRFSAERPEGSISTLTIQRTEQRDSAMYRCASSFLAVQETQYFGPGTRLLVL.

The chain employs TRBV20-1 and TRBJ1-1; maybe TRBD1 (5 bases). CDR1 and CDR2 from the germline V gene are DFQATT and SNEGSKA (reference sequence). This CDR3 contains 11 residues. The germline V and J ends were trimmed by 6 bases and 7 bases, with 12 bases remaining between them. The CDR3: CSARRQGEAFF. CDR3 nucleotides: TGCAGTGCGCGACGGCAGGGTGAAGCTTTCTTT.

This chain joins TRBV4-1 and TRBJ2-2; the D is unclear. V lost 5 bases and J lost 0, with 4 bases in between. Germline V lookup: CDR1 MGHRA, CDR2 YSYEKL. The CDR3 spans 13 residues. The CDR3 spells CASSAANTGELFF. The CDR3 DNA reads TGCGCCAGCAGCGCAGCGAACACCGGGGAGCTGTTTTTT.

This CDR3 is CASSPSSEETQYF. The CDR3 coding sequence is TGTGCCAGCAGCCCAAGTAGCGAAGAGACCCAGTACTTC. The rearrangement links TRBV7-2 to TRBJ2-5, with TRBD2 as a possible D gene (5 bases). The CDR3 consists of 13 residues. The V and J ends lost 5 bases and 3 bases respectively, with 10 bases between them. Germline V CDR1 and CDR2: SGHTA, FQGNSA. The full variable domain, with the rest looked up from reference TRBV7-2 and TRBJ2-5, is GAGVSQSPSNKVTEKGKDVELRCDPISGHTALYWYRQSLGQGLEFLIYFQGNSAPDKSGLPSDRFSAERTGGSVSTLTIQRTQQEDSAVYLCASSPSSEETQYFGPGTRLLVL.

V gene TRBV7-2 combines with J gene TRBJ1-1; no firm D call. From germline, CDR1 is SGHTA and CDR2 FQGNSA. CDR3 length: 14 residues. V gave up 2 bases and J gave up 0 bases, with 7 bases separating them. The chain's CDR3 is CASSLRGVNTEAFF. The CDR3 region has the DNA TGTGCCAGCAGCTTAAGAGGCGTGAACACTGAAGCTTTCTTT.

CDR3 nucleotide sequence: TGTGCCAGTATTAACAGGGCCTCCTCCTCCTACAATGAGCAGTTCTTC. Translated: CASINRASSSYNEQFF. The gene calls are TRBV19 and TRBJ2-1; a weak D match, TRBD1 (6 bases). In germline, CDR1 is LNHDA, CDR2 SQIVND (reference sequence). This CDR3 region has 16 residues. V lost 7 bases, J lost 0 bases, and 16 bases lay in between.

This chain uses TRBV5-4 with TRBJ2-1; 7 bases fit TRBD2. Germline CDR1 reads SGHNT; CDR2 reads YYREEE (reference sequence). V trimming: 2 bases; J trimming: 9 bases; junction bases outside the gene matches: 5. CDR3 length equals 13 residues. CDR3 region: CASSFRGVGEQFF. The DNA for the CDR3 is TGTGCCAGCAGCTTCCGGGGGGTCGGTGAGCAGTTCTTC.

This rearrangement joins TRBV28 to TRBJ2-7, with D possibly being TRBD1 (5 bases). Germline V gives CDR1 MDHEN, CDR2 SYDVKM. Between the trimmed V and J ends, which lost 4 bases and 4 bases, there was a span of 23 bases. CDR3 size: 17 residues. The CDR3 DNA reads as TGTGCCAGCAGTTCTCCCCCTGGGGCAGGATCTGCTTACGAGCAGTACTTC. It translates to CASSSPPGAGSAYEQYF.

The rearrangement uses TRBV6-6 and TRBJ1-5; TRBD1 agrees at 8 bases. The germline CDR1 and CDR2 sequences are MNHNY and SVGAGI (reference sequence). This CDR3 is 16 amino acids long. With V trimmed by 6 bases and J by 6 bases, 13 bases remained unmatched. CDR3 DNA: TGTGCCAGCAGGCCTAAGGACAGGGTTTGGACTCAGCCCCAGCATTTT. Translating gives CASRPKDRVWTQPQHF.

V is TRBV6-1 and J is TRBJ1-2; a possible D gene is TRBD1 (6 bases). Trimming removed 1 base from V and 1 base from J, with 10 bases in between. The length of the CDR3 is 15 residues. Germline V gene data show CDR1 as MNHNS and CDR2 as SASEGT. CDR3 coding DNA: TGTGCCAGCAGTGAAGGGACAGTTTATAACTATGGCTACACCTTC. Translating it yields CASSEGTVYNYGYTF.

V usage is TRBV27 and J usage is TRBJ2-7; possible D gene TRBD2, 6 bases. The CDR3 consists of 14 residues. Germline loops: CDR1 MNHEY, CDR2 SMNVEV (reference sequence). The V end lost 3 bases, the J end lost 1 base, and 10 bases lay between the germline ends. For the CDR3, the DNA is TGTGCCAGCAGTTTCGGCGGGGAATCCTACGAGCAGTACTTC. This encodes CASSFGGESYEQYF.

CDR3 sequence reads: CASSPTGLLSSYNEQFF. The CDR3, as DNA: TGTGCCAGCAGCCCCACCGGACTCCTTAGCTCCTACAATGAGCAGTTCTTC. The rearrangement uses TRBV9 and TRBJ2-1, with D possibly matching TRBD2 (5 bases). Germline assignment: CDR1 SGDLS and CDR2 YYNGEE. V lost 4 bases and J 0 bases, leaving 17 bases between the germline ends. The CDR3 is made up of 17 amino acids.

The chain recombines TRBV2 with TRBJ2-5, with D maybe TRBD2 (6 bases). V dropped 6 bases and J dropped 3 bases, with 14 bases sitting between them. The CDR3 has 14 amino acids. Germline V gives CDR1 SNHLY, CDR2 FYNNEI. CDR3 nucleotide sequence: TGTGCCAGCAGACTACGGGACTCCGAAGAGACCCAGTACTTC. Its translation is CASRLRDSEETQYF.

The CDR3 protein is CAWSVGRGLWETQYF. CDR3 bases: TGTGCCTGGAGTGTTGGCAGGGGGCTCTGGGAGACCCAGTACTTC. The J gene is TRBJ2-5, the V gene TRBV30, with TRBD1 identical over 8 bases. The CDR3 runs 15 residues. The germline V gene has CDR1 GTSNPN and CDR2 SVGIG (reference sequence). The ends lost 0 bases at V and 5 bases at J; junction bases unmatched: 8.

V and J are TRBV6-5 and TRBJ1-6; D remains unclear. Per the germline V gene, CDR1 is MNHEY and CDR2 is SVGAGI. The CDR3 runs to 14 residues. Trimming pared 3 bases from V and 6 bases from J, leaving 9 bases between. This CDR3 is CASSYQIRNSPLHF. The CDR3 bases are TGTGCCAGCAGTTATCAGATCCGTAATTCACCCCTCCACTTT.

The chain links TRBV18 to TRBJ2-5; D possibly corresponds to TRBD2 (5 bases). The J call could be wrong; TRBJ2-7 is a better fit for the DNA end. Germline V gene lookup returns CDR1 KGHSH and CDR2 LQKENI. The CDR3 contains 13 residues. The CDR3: CASSPTGKGEQYF. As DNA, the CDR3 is TGTGCCAGCTCACCTACCGGGAAGGGCGAGCAGTACTTC.

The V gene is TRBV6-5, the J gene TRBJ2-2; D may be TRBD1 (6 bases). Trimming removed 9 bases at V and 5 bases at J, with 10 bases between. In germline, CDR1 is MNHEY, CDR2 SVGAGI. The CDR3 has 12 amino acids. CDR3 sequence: CARLGGTGELFF. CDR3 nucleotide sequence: TGTGCCAGATTAGGGGGTACCGGGGAGCTGTTTTTT.

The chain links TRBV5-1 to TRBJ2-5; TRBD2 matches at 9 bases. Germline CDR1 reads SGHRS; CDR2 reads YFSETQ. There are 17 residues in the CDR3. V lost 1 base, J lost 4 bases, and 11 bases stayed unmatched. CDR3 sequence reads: CASSLSLAGGPRETQYF. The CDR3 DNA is TGCGCCAGCAGCTTGTCTCTGGCGGGGGGGCCCAGAGAGACCCAGTACTTC.

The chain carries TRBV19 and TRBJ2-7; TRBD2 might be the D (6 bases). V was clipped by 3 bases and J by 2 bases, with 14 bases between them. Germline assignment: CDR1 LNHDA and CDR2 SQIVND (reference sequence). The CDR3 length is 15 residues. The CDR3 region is CASSIEGTPPYEQYF. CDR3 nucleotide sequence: TGTGCCAGTAGTATTGAGGGGACTCCTCCCTACGAGCAGTACTTC.

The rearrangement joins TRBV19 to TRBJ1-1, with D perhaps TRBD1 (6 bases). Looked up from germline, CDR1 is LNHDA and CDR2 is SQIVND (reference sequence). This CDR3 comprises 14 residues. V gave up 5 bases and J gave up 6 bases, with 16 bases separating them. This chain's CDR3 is CASSPAAGVAEAFF. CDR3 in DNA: TGTGCCAGTAGTCCAGCGGCAGGGGTCGCTGAAGCTTTCTTT.

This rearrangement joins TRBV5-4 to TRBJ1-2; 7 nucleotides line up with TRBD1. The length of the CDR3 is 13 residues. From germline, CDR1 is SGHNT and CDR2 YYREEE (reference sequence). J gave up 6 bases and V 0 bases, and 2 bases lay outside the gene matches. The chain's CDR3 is CASSLAGQHGYTF. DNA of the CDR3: TGTGCCAGCAGCTTGGCGGGACAGCATGGCTACACCTTC.

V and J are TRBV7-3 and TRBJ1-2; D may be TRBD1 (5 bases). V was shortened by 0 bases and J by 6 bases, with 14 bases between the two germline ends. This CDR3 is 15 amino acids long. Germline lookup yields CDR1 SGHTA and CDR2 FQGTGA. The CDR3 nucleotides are TGTGCCAGCAGCTTAACGGGGGGAGGAGGCCATGGCTACACCTTC. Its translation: CASSLTGGGGHGYTF.

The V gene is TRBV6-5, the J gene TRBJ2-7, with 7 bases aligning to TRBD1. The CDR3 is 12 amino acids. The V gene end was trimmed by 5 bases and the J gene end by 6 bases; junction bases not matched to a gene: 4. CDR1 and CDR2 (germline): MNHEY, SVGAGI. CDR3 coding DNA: TGTGCCAGCAGTCGGGACAGTAGCGAGCAGTACTTC. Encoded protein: CASSRDSSEQYF.

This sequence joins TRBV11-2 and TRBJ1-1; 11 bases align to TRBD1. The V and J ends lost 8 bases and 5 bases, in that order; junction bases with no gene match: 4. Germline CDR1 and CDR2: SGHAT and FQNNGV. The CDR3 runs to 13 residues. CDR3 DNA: TGTGCCAGCGGGGGACAGGGGGGAACTGAAGCTTTCTTT. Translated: CASGGQGGTEAFF.

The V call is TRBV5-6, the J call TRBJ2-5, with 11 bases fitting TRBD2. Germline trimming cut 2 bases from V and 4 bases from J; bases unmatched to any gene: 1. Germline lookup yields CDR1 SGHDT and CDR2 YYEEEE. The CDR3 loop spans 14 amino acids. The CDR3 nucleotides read TGTGCCAGCAGCTTCGGGACTAGCGGAGAGACCCAGTACTTC. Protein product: CASSFGTSGETQYF.

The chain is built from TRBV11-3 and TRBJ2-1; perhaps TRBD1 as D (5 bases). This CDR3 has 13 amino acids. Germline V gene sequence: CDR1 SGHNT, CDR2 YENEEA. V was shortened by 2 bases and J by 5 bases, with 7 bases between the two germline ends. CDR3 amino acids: CASSLQGNNEQFF. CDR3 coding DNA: TGTGCCAGCAGCTTACAGGGAAACAATGAGCAGTTCTTC.

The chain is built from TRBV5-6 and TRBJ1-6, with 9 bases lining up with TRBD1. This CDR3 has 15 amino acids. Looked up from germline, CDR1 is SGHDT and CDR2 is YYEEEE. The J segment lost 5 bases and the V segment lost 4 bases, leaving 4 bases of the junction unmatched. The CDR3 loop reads CASSPGQGNNSPLHF. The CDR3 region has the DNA TGTGCCAGCAGCCCTGGACAGGGGAATAATTCACCCCTCCACTTT.

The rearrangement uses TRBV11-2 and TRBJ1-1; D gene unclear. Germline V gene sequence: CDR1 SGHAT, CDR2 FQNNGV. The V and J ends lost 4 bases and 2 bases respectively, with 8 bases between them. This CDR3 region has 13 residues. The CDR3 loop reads CASSSLFNTEAFF. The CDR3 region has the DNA TGTGCCAGCAGCTCCCTATTCAACACTGAAGCTTTCTTT.

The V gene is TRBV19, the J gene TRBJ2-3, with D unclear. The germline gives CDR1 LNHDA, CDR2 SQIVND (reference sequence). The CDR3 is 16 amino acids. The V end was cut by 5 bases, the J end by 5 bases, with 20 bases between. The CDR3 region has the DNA TGTGCCAGTAGTCCTTTAACTAATCGCCGGGTAGATACGCAGTATTTT. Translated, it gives CASSPLTNRRVDTQYF.

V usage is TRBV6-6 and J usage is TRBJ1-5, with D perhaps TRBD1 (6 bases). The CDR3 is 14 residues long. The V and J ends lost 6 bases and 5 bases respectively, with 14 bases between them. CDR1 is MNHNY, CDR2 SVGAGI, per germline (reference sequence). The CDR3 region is CASRTGIFYQPQHF. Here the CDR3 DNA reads TGTGCCAGCAGAACAGGGATTTTTTATCAGCCCCAGCATTTT.

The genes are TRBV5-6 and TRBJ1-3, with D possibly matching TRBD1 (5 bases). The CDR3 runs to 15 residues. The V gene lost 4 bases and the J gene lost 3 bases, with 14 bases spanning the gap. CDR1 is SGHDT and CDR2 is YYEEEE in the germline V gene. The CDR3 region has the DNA TGTGCCAGCAGCCTCCCCAGGGTACATGGAAACACCATATATTTT. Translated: CASSLPRVHGNTIYF.